One sample yielded the 10 T cell receptor beta chains listed below, sequenced in a study of CD8+ T cells in alopecia areata. Regarding treatment: oral pan-JAK inhibitor, 5-10 mg twice daily. RNA was extracted and reverse transcribed into cDNA as the sequencing template. Clones were read by immunoSEQ multiplex PCR, and TCRdb kept only the in-frame ones, dropping some. Among 200,000 to 250,000 clones, more than 45% were seen once, and the ten largest hold 1.6%. The specimen comprised CD4+ T cells sorted from blood, sampled at week 4, from a patient treated with tofacitinib. The origin of the receptors is a human donor with alopecia areata.

V is TRBV7-6 and J is TRBJ2-3; D uncertain. The CDR3 totals 15 residues. The germline V and J ends were trimmed by 3 bases and 4 bases, with 14 bases remaining between them. From germline, CDR1 is SGHVS and CDR2 FNYEAQ. The CDR3 coding sequence is TGTGCCAGCAGCTTGGGTAGCTCGTTTCCAGATACGCAGTATTTT. It yields the protein CASSLGSSFPDTQYF.

The rearrangement links TRBV9 to TRBJ2-5; D unresolved. CDR3 length: 14 amino acids. CDR1 SGDLS and CDR2 YYNGEE come from the germline V gene. The V end was cut by 4 bases, the J end by 4 bases, with 14 bases between. The CDR3 nucleotides read TGTGCCAGCAGCCCGGCGGTAACCCCAGAGACCCAGTACTTC. Its translation: CASSPAVTPETQYF.

The J gene is TRBJ1-2, the V gene TRBV4-1; 7 bases are shared with TRBD1. Germline CDR1 MGHRA, CDR2 YSYEKL. This CDR3 has 14 amino acids. J was trimmed by 2 bases and V by 2 bases; bases with no gene match: 2. CDR3 sequence reads: CASSQTTGNYGYTF. The CDR3 coding sequence is TGCGCCAGCAGCCAAACGACAGGGAACTATGGCTACACCTTC.

The chain joins TRBV9 to TRBJ1-6; the D is unclear. V lost 5 bases and J lost 9, with 15 bases in between. Germline CDR1 is SGDLS and CDR2 is YYNGEE. The CDR3 runs 14 residues. CDR3 loop: CASSESGGGSPLHF. The CDR3 DNA is TGTGCCAGCAGTGAGTCAGGTGGAGGTTCACCCCTCCACTTT.

This sequence joins TRBV29-1 and TRBJ2-1, with 8 bases identical to TRBD2. Germline lookup yields CDR1 SQVTM and CDR2 ANQGSEA. The CDR3 runs 13 residues. V lost 6 bases to trimming and J lost 3 bases; unmatched junction nucleotides: 4. CDR3 region: CSVKRGNYNEQFF. CDR3 bases: TGCAGCGTCAAGCGGGGGAACTACAATGAGCAGTTCTTC.

This clone came up a few times. The chain employs TRBV19 and TRBJ1-1; D unclear. V dropped 4 bases and J dropped 0 bases, with 6 bases sitting between them. The CDR3 is made up of 13 amino acids. Looked up from germline, CDR1 is LNHDA and CDR2 is SQIVND (reference sequence). The CDR3 DNA follows: TGTGCCAGTAGTAGTCAGATGAACACTGAAGCTTTCTTT. Protein: CASSSQMNTEAFF.

At least ten counts were recorded for this clone. The chain employs TRBV14 and TRBJ2-1; the match to TRBD2 covers 8 bases. The V gene's germline CDR1 is SGHDN and CDR2 FVKESK. The V and J ends lost 1 base and 3 bases, in that order; junction bases with no gene match: 2. The CDR3 is 15 residues long. This chain's CDR3 is CASSQARGGYNEQFF. The DNA of the CDR3 is TGTGCCAGCAGCCAAGCCCGGGGGGGCTACAATGAGCAGTTCTTC.

At least ten counts were recorded for this clone. The genes are TRBV4-3 and TRBJ2-1; D unresolved. The V gene lost 0 bases and the J gene lost 9 bases, with 15 bases spanning the gap. CDR1 and CDR2 from the germline V gene are LGHNA and YSLEER. The CDR3 totals 15 residues. CDR3 sequence reads: CASSQDRAAFTEQFF. Written as DNA, the CDR3 is TGCGCCAGCAGCCAAGATAGGGCGGCTTTCACTGAGCAGTTCTTC.

This rearrangement joins TRBV14 to TRBJ2-7; the match to TRBD1 covers 8 bases. V was clipped by 4 bases and J by 6 bases; unmatched bases: 14. The CDR3 extends over 16 amino acids. Germline CDR1 reads SGHDN; CDR2 reads FVKESK. The CDR3 DNA follows: TGTGCCAGCAGCCCCCTGGGGCAGGGGGCGTCGGGCGAGCAGTACTTC. Protein sequence: CASSPLGQGASGEQYF.

Only a few counts were recorded for this clone. The chain is built from TRBV19 and TRBJ2-1; D tentatively reads TRBD1 or TRBD2 (5 bases each). Trimming cost V 5 bases and J 4 bases, with 21 bases left between them. Per germline, CDR1 LNHDA and CDR2 SQIVND (reference sequence). CDR3 length equals 17 residues. This CDR3 is CASSLRDHSRSYNEQFF. The DNA for the CDR3 is TGTGCCAGTAGTCTCCGGGACCATTCCCGTAGTTACAATGAGCAGTTCTTC.